The entry below gives a single T cell receptor (beta chain) sequence along with its context. The target antigen is unknown. The data were obtained in a study of T-cell memory formation after mild COVID-19. Study-level results: The CD4+ clones that contracted clustered mainly within CM and EM, and the CD8+ clones concentrated in EMRA. Later expanders leaned CD4+, whereas day 15 to 85 contracting clones were balanced CD4/CD8.

The CDR3 is 15 residues long. Germline V lookup: CDR1 KGHDR, CDR2 SFDVKD. J gave up 6 bases and V 3 bases, and 8 bases lay outside the gene matches. Using its own MiXCR run on the 5' RACE reads, TCRdb lists one record per CDR3 protein. The sample lists roughly 610,000 distinct CDR3 sequences, around 15% seen once, with roughly 8.2% in the top ten. This chain connects TRBV24-1 to TRBJ2-7; 9 bases agree with TRBD1. This sequence was found in an adult woman who had mild COVID-19 (a few samples of this study predate the infection). Cell type and time point are not known. The sequenced material came from PBMCs or a T cell subset sorted from them (not recorded which). CDR3 protein: CATSDDTGGPGEQYF. CDR3 DNA: TGTGCCACCAGTGATGATACAGGGGGCCCGGGCGAGCAGTACTTC.